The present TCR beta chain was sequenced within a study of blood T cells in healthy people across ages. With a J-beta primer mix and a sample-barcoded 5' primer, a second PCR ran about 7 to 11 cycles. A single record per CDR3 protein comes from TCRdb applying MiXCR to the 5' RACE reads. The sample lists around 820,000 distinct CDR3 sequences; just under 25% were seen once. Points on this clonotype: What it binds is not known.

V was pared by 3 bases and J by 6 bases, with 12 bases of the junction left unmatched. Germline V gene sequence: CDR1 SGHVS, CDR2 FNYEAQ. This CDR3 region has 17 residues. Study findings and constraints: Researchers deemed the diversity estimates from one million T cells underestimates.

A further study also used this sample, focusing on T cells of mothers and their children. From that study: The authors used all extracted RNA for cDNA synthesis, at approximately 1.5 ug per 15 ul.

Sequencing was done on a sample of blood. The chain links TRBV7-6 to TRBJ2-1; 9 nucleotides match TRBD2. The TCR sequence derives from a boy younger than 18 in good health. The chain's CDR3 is CASSLFDPGAGGNEQFF. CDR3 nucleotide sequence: TGTGCCAGCAGCTTGTTTGATCCGGGAGCGGGGGGCAATGAGCAGTTCTTC.